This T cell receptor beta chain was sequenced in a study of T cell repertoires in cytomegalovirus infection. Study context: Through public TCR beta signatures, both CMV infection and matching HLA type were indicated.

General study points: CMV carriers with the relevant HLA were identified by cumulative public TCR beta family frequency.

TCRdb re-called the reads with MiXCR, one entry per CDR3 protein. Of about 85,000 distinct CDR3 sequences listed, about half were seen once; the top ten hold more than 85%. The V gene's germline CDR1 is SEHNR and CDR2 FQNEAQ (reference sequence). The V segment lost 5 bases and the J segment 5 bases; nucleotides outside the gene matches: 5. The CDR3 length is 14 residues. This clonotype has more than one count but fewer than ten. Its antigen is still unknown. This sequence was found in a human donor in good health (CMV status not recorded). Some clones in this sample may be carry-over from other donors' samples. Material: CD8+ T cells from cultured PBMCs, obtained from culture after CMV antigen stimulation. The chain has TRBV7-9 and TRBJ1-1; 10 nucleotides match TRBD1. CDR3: CASSQTGGDTEAFF. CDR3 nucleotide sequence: TGTGCCAGCAGCCAGACAGGGGGCGATACTGAAGCTTTCTTT. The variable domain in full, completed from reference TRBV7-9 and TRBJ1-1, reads DTGVSQNPRHKITKRGQNVTFRCDPISEHNRLYWYRQTLGQGPEFLTYFQNEAQLEKSRLLSDRFSAERPKGSFSTLEIQRTEQGDSAMYLCASSQTGGDTEAFFGQGTRLTVV.